What follows is one TCR beta chain and its context. The V and J ends lost 2 bases and 5 bases respectively, with 2 bases between them. CDR3 length equals 11 residues. CDR1 KGHDR and CDR2 SFDVKD come from the germline V gene. RNA transcripts yielded amplified TCR beta CDR3 regions. A set of HTBI primers served as the primers for a first-round RT-PCR of the TCR CDR3. One entry per CDR3 protein, called by TCRdb with MiXCR from the multiplex PCR reads. The repertoire holds hundreds of thousands of distinct CDR3 sequences, with roughly 14% as singletons. This sample is part of a study of T cells in Graves' hyperthyroidism and ophthalmopathy. Hyperthyroidism patients were newly diagnosed, had disease duration under 2 months, and were aged 18 to 65 years.

The chain combines TRBV24-1 with TRBJ2-5; D unclear. The origin of this receptor is a woman between 18 and 29 years old with Graves' hyperthyroidism. The specimen sequenced was blood. CDR3 in DNA: TGTGCCACCAGTGATTGGGAGACCCAGTACTTC. This gives the protein CATSDWETQYF.